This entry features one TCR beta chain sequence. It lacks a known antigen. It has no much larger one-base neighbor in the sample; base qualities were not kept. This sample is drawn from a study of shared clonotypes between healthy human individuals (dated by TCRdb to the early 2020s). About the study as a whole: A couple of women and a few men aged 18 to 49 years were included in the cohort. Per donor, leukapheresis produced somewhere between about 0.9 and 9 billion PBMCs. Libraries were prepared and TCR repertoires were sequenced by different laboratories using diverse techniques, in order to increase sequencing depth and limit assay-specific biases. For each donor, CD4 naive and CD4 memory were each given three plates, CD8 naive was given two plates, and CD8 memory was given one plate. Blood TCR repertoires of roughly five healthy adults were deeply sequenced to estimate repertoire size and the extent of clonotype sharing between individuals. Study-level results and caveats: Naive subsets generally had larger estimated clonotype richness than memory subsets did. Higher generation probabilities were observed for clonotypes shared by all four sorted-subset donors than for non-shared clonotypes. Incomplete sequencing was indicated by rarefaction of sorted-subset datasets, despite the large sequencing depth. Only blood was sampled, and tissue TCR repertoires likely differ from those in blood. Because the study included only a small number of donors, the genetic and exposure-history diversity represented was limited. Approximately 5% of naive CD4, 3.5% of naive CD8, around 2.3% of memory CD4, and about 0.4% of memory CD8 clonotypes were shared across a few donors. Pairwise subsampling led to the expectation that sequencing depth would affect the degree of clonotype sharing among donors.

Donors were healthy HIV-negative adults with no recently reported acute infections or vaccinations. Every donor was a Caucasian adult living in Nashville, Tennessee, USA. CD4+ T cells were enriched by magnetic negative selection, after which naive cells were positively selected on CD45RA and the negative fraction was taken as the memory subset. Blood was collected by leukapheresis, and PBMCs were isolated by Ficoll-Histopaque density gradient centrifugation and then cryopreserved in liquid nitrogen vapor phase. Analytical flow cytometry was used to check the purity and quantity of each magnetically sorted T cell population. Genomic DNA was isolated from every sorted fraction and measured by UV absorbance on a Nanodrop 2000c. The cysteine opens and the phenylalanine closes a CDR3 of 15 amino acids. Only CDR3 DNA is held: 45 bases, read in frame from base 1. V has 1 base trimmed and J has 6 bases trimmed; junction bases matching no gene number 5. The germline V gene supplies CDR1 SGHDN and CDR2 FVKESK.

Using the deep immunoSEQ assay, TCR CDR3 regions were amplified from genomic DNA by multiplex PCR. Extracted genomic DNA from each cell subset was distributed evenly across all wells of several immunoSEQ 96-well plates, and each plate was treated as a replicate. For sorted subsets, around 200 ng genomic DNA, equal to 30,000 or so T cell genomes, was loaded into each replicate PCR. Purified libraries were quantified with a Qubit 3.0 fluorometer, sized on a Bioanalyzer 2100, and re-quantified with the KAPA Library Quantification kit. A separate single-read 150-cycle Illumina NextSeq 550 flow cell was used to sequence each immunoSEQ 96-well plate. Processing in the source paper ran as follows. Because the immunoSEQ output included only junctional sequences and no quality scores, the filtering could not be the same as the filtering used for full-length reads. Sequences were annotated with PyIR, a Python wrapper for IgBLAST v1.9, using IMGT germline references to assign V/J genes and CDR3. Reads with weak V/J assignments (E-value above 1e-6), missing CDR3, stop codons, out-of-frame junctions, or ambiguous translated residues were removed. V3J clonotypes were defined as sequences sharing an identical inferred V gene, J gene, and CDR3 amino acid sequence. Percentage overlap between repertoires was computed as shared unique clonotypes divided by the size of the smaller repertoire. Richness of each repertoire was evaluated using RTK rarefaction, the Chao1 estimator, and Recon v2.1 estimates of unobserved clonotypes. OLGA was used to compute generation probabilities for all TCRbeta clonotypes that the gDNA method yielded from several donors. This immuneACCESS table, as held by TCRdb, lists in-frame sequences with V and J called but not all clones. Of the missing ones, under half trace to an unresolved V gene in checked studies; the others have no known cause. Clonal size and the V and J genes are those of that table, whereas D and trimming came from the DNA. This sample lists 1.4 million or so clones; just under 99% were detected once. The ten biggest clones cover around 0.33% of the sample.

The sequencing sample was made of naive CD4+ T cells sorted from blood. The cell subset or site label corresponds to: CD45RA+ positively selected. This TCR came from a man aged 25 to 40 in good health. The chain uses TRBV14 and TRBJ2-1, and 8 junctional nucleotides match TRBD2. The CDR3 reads CASSQGGRKFNEQFF. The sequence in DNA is TGTGCCAGCAGCCAAGGCGGGAGGAAGTTCAATGAGCAGTTCTTC.